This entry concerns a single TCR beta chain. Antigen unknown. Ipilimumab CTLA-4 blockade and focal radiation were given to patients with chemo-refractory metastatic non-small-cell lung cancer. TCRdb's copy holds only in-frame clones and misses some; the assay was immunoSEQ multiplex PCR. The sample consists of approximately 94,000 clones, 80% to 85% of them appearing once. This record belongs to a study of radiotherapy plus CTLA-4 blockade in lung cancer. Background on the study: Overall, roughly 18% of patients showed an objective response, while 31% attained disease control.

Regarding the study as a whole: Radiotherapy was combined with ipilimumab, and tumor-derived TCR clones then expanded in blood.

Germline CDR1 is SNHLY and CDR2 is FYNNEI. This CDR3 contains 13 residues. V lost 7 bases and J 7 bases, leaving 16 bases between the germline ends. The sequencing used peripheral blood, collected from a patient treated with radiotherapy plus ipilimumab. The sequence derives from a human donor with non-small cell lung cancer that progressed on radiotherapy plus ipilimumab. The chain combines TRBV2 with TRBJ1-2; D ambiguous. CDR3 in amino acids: CASMSANKIGYTF. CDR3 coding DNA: TGTGCCAGCATGTCTGCAAACAAGATTGGCTACACCTTC.